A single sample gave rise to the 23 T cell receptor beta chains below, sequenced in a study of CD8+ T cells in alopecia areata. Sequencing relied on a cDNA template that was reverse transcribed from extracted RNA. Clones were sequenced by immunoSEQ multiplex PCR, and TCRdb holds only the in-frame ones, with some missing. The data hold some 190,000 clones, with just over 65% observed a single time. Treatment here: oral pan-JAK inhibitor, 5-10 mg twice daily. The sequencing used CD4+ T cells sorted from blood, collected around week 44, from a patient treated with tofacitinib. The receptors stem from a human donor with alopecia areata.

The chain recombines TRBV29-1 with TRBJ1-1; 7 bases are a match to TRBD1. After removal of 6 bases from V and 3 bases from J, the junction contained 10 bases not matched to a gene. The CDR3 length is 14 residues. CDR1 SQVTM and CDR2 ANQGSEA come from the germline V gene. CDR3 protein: CSVQRQGVDTEAFF. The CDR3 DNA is TGCAGCGTCCAAAGACAGGGCGTGGACACTGAAGCTTTCTTT.

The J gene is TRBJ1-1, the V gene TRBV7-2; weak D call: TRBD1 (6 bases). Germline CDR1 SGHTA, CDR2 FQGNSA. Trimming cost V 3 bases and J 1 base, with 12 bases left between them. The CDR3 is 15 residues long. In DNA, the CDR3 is TGTGCCAGCAGCTTCGTGGGGGCGGAGAACACTGAAGCTTTCTTT. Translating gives CASSFVGAENTEAFF.

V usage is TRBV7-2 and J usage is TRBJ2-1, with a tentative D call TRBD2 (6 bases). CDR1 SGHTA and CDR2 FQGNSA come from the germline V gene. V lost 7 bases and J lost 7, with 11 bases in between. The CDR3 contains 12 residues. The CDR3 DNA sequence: TGTGCCAGCACTAGCGCCCCAAATGAGCAGTTCTTC. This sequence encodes CASTSAPNEQFF. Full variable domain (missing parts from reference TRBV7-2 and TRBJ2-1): GAGVSQSPSNKVTEKGKDVELRCDPISGHTALYWYRQSLGQGLEFLIYFQGNSAPDKSGLPSDRFSAERTGGSVSTLTIQRTQQEDSAVYLCASTSAPNEQFFGPGTRLTVL.

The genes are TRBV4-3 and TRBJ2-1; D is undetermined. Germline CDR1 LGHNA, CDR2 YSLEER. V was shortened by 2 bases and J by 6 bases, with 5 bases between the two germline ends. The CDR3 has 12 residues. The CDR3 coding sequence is TGCGCCAGCAGCCAACCCTCCAATGAGCAGTTCTTC. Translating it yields CASSQPSNEQFF.

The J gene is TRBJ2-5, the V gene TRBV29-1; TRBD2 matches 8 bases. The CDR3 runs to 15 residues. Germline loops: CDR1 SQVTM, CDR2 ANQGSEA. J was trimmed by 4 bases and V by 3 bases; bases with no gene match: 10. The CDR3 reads CSVERGGGPRETQYF. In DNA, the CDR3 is TGCAGCGTTGAGCGGGGCGGGGGGCCACGAGAGACCCAGTACTTC.

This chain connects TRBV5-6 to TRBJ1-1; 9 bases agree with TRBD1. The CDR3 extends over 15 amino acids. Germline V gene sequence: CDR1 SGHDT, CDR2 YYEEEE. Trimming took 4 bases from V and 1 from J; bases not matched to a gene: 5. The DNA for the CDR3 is TGTGCCAGCAGCACTCCGGGACAGGGGAACACTGAAGCTTTCTTT. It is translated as CASSTPGQGNTEAFF. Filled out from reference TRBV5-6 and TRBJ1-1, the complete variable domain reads DAGVTQSPTHLIKTRGQQVTLRCSPKSGHDTVSWYQQALGQGPQFIFQYYEEEERQRGNFPDRFSGHQFPNYSSELNVNALLLGDSALYLCASSTPGQGNTEAFFGQGTRLTVV.

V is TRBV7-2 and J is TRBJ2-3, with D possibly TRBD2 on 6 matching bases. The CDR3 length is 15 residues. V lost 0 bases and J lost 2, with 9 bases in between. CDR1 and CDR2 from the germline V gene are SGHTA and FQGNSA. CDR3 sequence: CASSLAGTYTDTQYF. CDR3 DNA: TGTGCCAGCAGCTTAGCCGGGACTTACACAGATACGCAGTATTTT.

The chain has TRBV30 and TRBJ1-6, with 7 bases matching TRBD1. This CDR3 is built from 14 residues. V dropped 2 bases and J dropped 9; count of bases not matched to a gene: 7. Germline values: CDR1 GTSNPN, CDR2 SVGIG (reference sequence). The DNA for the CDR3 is TGTGCCTGGAGTTTGACAGGGCGCGGTTCACCCCTCCACTTT. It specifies CAWSLTGRGSPLHF.

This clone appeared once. In DNA, the CDR3 is TGTGCCAGCAGCTTAAGGAACTGGGAGACCCAGTACTTC. Protein product: CASSLRNWETQYF. The chain carries TRBV11-3 and TRBJ2-5, with unresolved D. CDR3 length: 13 residues. Germline V gene data show CDR1 as SGHNT and CDR2 as YENEEA. V was trimmed by 2 bases and J by 5 bases, leaving 9 bases between them.

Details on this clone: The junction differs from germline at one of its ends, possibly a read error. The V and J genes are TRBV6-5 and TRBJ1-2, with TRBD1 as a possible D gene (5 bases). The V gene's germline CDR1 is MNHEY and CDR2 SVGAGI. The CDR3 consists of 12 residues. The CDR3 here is CASSYLGDGYTF. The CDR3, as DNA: TGTGCCAGCAGCTACTTAGGGGATGGCTACACCTTC.

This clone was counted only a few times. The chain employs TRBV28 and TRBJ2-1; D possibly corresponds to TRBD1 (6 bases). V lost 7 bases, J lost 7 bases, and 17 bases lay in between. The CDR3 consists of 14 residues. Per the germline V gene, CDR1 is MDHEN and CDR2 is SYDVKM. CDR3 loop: CASTGTGFSNEQFF. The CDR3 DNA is TGTGCCAGCACCGGTACAGGGTTTAGTAATGAGCAGTTCTTC.

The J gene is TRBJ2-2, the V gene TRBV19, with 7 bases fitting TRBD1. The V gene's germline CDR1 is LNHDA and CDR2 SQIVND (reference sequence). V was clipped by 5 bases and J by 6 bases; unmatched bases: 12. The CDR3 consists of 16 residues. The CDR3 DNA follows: TGTGCCAGTAGTCCAGGGGGAAACAGGGGTGCCGGGGAGCTGTTTTTT. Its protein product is CASSPGGNRGAGELFF.

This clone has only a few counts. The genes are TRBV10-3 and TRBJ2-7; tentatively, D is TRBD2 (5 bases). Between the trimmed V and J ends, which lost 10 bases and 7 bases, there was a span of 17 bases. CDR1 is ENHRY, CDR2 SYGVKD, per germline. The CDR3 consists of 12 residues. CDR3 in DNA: TGTGCCAGCACCCGTGGCACGGGGGAGCAGTACTTC. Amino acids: CASTRGTGEQYF.

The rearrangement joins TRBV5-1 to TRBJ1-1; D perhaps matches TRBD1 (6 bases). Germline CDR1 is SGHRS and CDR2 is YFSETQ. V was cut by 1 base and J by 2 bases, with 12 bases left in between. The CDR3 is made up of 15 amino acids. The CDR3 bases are TGCGCCAGCAGCTTGCAATGGACAGCAAACACTGAAGCTTTCTTT. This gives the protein CASSLQWTANTEAFF.

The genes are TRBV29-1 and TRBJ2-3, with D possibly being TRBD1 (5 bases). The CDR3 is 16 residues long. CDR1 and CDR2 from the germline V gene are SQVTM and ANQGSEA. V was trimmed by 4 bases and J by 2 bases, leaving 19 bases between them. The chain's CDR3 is CSVGYLKGSDTDTQYF. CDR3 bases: TGCAGCGTTGGATACCTAAAGGGGTCGGACACAGATACGCAGTATTTT.

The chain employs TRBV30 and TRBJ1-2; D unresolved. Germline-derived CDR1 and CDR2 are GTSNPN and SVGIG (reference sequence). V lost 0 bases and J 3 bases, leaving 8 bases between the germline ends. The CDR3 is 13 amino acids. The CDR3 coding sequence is TGTGCCTGGAGTGTACAACTGGACTATGGCTACACCTTC. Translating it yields CAWSVQLDYGYTF. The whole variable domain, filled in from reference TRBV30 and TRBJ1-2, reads SQTIHQWPATLVQPVGSPLSLECTVEGTSNPNLYWYRQAAGRGLQLLFYSVGIGQISSEVPQNLSASRPQDRQFILSSKKLLLSDSGFYLCAWSVQLDYGYTFGSGTRLTVV.

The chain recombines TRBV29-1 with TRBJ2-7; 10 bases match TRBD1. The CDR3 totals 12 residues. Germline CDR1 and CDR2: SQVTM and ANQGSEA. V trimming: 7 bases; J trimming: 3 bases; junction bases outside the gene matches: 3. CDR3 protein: CSGRTGGYEQYF. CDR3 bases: TGCAGCGGAAGGACAGGGGGCTACGAGCAGTACTTC.

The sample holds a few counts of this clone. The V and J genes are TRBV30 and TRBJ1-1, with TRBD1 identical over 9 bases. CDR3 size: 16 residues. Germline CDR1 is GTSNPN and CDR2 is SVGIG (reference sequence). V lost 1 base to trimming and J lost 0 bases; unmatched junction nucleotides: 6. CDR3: CAWSADRGAMNTEAFF. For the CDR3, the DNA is TGTGCCTGGAGTGCGGACAGGGGAGCTATGAACACTGAAGCTTTCTTT.

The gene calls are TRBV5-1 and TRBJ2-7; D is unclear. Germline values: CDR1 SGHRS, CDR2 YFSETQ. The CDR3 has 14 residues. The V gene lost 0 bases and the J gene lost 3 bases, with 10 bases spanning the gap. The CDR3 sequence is CASSLGAGNYEQYF. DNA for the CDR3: TGCGCCAGCAGCTTGGGGGCAGGAAACTACGAGCAGTACTTC. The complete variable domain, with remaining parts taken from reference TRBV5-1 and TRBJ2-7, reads KAGVTQTPRYLIKTRGQQVTLSCSPISGHRSVSWYQQTPGQGLQFLFEYFSETQRNKGNFPGRFSGRQFSNSRSEMNVSTLELGDSALYLCASSLGAGNYEQYFGPGTRLTVT.

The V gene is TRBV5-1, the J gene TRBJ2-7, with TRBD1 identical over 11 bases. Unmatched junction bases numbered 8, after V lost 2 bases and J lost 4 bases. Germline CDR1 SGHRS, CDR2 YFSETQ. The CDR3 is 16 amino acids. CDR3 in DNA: TGCGCCAGCAGCTTAACCGACCGGGACAGGGGGTACGAGCAGTACTTC. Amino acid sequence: CASSLTDRDRGYEQYF.

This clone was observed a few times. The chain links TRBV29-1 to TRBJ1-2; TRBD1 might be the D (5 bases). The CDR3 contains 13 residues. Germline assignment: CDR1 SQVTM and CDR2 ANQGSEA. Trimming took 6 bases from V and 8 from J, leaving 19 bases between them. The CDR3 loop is CSVRSAIRDGYTF. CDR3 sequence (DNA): TGCAGCGTCCGCTCGGCAATCAGGGACGGCTACACCTTC.

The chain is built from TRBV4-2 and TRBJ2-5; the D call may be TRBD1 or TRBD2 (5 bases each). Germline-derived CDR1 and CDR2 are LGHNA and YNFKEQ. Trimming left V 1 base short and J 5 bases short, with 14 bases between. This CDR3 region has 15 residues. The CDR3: CASSQGREGDETQYF. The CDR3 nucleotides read TGTGCCAGCAGCCAAGGACGGGAAGGGGACGAGACCCAGTACTTC.

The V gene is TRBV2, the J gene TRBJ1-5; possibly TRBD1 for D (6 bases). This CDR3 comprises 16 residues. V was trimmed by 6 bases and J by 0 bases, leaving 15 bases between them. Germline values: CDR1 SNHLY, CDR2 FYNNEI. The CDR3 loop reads CASSRMTGDSNQPQHF. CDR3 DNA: TGTGCCAGCAGCCGGATGACAGGCGATAGCAATCAGCCCCAGCATTTT.